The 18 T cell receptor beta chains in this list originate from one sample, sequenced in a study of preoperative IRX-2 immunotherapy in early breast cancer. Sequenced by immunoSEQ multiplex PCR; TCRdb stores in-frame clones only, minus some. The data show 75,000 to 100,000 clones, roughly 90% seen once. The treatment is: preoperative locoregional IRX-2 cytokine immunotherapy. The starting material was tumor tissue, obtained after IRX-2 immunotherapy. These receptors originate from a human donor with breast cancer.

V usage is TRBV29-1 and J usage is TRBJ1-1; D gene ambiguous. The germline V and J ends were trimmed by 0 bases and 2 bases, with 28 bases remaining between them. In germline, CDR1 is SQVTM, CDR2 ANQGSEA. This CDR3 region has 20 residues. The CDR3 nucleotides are TGCAGCGTTGAAGATGGAGGGAATGAGCTCTGTCGCCCAATAAACACTGAAGCTTTCTTT. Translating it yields CSVEDGGNELCRPINTEAFF.

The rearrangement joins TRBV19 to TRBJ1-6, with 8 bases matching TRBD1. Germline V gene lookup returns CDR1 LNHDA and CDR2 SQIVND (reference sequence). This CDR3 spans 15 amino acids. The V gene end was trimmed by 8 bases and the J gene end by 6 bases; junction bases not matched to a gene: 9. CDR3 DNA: TGTGCCAGTCGAAACCGGGACAGGACTAATTCACCCCTCCACTTT. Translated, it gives CASRNRDRTNSPLHF.

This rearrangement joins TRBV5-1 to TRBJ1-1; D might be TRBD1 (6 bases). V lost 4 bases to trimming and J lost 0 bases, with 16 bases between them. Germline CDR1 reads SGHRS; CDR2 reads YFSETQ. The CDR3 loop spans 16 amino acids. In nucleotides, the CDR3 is TGCGCCAGCAGCAGCCCAGCAGGGGCAATGAACACTGAAGCTTTCTTT. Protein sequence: CASSSPAGAMNTEAFF.

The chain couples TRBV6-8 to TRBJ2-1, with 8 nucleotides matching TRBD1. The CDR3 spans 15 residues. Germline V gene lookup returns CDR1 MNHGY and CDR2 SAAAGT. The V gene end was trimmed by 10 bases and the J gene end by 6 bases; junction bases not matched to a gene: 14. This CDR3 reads CAISEDRASINEQFF. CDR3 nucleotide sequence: TGTGCCATCAGCGAGGACAGGGCCTCGATCAATGAGCAGTTCTTC.

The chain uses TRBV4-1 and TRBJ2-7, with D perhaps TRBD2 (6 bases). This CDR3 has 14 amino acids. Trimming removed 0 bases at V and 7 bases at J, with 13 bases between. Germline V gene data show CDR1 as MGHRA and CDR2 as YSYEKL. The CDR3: CASSQEPVGSEQYF. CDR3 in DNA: TGCGCCAGCAGCCAAGAACCGGTCGGGAGTGAGCAGTACTTC.

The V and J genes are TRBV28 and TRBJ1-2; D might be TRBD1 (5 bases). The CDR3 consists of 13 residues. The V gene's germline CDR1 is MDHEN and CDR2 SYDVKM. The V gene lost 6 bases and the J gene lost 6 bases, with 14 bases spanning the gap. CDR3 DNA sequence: TGTGCCAGCAGGGGGCCAGGGCGAAATGGCTACACCTTC. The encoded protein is CASRGPGRNGYTF.

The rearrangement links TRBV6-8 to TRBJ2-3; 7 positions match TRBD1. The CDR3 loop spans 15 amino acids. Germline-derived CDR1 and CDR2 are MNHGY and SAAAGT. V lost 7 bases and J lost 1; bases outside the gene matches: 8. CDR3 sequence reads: CASKPRTGRTDTQYF. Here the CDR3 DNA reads TGTGCCAGCAAGCCGAGGACAGGCCGCACAGATACGCAGTATTTT.

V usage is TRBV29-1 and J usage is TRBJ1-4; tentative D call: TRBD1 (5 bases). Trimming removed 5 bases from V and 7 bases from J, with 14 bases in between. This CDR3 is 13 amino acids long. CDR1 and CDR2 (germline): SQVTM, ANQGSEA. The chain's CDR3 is CSVSREDREKLFF. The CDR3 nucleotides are TGCAGCGTTTCCAGGGAGGATCGTGAAAAACTGTTTTTT.

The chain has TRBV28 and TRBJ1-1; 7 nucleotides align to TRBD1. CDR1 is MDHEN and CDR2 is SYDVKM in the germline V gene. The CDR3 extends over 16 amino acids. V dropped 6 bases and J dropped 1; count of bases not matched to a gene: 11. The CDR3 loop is CASRTGYPTPNTEAFF. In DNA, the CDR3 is TGTGCCAGCAGGACAGGGTATCCGACCCCGAACACTGAAGCTTTCTTT.

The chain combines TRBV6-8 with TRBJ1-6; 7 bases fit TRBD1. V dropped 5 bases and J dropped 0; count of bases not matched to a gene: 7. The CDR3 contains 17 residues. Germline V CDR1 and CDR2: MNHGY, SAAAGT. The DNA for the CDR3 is TGTGCCAGCAGTAACACAGGGGCCAGCTCCTATAATTCACCCCTCCACTTT. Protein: CASSNTGASSYNSPLHF.

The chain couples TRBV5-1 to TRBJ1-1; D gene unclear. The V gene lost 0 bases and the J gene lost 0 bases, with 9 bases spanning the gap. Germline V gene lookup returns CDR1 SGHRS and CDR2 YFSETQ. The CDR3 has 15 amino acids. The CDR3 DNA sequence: TGCGCCAGCAGCTTGGGTGTCAGTTTGAACACTGAAGCTTTCTTT. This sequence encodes CASSLGVSLNTEAFF.

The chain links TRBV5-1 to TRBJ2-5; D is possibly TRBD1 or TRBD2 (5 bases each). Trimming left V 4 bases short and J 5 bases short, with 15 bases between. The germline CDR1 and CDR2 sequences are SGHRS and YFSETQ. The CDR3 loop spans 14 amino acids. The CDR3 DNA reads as TGCGCCAGCAGCCCTGGGGGTGCCGAGGAGACCCAGTACTTC. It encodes CASSPGGAEETQYF.

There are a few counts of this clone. This CDR3 is CASSLGTDWREGAKLFF. The DNA for the CDR3 is TGTGCCAGCAGCTTAGGTACGGATTGGCGCGAGGGTGCAAAACTGTTTTTT. The rearrangement joins TRBV11-3 to TRBJ1-4; the D is unclear. Germline CDR1 is SGHNT and CDR2 is YENEEA. V lost 1 base and J lost 10, with 22 bases in between. CDR3 size: 17 residues.

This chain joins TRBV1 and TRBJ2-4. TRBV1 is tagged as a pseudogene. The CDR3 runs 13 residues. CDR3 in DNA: TGCGCCAGCAGCCCAAGCGTCCGGACCCCGCAGTACTTC. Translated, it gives CASSPSVRTPQYF.

CDR3: CASSLEGPNSPLHF. CDR3 nucleotides: TGCGCCAGCAGCTTGGAGGGACCTAATTCACCCCTCCACTTT. V gene TRBV23-1 combines with J gene TRBJ1-6; maybe TRBD1 (5 bases). TRBV23-1 is identified as an open reading frame with a role that is uncertain. The CDR3 is 14 amino acids. Trimming shortened V by 6 bases and J by 6 bases, and 12 bases separated the two germline ends.

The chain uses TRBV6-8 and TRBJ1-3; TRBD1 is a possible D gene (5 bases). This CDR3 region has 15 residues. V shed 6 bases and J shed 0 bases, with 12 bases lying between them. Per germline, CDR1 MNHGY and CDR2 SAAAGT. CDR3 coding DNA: TGTGCCAGCAGAAGGGACGGGTTCTCTGGAAACACCATATATTTT. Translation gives CASRRDGFSGNTIYF.

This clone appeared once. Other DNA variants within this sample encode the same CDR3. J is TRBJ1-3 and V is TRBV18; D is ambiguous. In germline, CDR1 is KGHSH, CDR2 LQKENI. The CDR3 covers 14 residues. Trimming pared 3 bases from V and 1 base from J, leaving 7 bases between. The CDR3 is CASSPGASGNTIYF. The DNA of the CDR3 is TGTGCCAGCTCACCTGGCGCATCTGGAAACACCATATATTTT.

The CDR3 loop reads CSADLMLDTQYF. The DNA of the CDR3 is TGCAGCGCTGACCTCATGTTGGATACGCAGTATTTT. V and J are TRBV29-1 and TRBJ2-3; D not resolved. The V end was cut by 7 bases, the J end by 6 bases, with 14 bases between. CDR1 SQVTM and CDR2 ANQGSEA come from the germline V gene. The CDR3 covers 12 residues.